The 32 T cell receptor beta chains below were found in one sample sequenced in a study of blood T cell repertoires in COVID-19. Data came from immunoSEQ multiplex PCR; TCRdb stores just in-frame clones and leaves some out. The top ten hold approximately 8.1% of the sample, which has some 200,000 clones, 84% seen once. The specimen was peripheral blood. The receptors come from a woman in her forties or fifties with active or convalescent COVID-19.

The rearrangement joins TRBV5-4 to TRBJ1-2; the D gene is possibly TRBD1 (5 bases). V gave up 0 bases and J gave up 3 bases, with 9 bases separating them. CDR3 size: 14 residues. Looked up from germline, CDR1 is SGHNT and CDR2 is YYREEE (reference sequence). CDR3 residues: CASSLVRGDYGYTF. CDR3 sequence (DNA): TGTGCCAGCAGCTTGGTCCGGGGGGACTATGGCTACACCTTC.

CDR3 DNA: TGTGCCAGCACCACAATGGAAGGGAGTAGTGCTCTTGGCTACACCTTC. Amino acids: CASTTMEGSSALGYTF. The J gene is TRBJ1-2, the V gene TRBV3-1 (or the pseudogene TRBV3-2); D remains ambiguous. Germline V gene sequence: CDR1 LGHDT, CDR2 YNNKEL (reference sequence). The CDR3 consists of 16 residues. With 7 bases removed from V and 7 bases from J, the gap between germline ends came to 25 bases.

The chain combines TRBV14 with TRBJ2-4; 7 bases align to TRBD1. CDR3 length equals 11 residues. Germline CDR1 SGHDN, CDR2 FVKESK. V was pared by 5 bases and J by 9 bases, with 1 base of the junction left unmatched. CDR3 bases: TGTGCCAGCAGCTCAGGGGGCATTCAGTACTTC. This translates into CASSSGGIQYF.

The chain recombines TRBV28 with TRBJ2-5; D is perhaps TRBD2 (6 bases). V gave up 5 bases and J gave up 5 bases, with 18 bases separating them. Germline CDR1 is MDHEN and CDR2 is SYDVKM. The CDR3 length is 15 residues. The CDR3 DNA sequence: TGTGCCAGCAGTCGACCCGGAGGGGTTTCCGAGACCCAGTACTTC. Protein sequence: CASSRPGGVSETQYF.

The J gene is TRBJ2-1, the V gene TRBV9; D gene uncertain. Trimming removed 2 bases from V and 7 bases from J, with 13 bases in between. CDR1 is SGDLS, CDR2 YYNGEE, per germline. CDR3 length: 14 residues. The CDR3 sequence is CASSVSLSSNEQFF. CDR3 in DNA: TGTGCCAGCAGCGTCTCCCTGAGTTCGAATGAGCAGTTCTTC.

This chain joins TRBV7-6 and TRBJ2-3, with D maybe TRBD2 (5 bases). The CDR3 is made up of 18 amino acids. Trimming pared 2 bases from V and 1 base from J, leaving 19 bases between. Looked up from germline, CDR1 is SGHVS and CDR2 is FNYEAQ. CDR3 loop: CASSLFDRRRVGTDTQYF. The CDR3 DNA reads TGTGCCAGCAGCTTATTTGACCGCCGGCGGGTTGGCACAGATACGCAGTATTTT.

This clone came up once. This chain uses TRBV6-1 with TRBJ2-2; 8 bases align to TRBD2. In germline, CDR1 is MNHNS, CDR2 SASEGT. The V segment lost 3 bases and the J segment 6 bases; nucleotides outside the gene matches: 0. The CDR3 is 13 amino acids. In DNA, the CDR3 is TGTGCCAGCAGTGAGCGGGGGGCCGGGGAGCTGTTTTTT. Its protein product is CASSERGAGELFF.

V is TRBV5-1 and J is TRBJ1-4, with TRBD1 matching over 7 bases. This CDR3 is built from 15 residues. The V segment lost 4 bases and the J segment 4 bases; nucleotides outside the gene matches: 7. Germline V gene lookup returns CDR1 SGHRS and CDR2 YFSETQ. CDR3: CASSLGTEFNEKLFF. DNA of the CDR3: TGCGCCAGCAGCCTAGGGACAGAATTTAATGAAAAACTGTTTTTT.

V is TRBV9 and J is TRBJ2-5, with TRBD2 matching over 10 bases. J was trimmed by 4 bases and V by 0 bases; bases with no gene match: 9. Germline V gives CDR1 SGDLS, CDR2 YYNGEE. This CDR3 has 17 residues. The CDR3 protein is CASSVAASGRSGETQYF. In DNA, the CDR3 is TGTGCCAGCAGCGTAGCGGCTAGCGGGAGATCAGGAGAGACCCAGTACTTC.

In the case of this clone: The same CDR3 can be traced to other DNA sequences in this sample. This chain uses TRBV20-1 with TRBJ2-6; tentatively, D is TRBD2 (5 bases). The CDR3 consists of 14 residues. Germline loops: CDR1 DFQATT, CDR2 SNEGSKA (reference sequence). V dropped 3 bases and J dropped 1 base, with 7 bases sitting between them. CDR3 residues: CSASRGSGANVLTF. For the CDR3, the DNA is TGCAGTGCTAGTAGAGGGTCTGGGGCCAACGTCCTGACTTTC.

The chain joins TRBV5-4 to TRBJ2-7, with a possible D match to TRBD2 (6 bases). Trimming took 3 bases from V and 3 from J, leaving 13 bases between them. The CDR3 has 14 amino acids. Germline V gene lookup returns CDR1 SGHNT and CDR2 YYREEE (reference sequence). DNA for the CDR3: TGTGCCAGCAGCTCCGGGACTGCGATCTACGAGCAGTACTTC. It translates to CASSSGTAIYEQYF.

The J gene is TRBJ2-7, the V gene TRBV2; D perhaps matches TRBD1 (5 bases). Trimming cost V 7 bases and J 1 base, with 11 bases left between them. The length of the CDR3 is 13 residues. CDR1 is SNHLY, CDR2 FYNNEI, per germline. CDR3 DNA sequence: TGTGCCAGCAAAGAGACAGCTTCCTACGAGCAGTACGTC. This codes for CASKETASYEQYV.

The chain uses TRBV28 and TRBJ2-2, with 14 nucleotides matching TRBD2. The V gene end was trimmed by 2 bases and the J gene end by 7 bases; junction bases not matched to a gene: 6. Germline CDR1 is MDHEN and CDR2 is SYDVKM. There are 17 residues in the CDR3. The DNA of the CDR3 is TGTGCCAGCAGTTTAAGGACTAGCGGGAGGAGGGTCGGGGAGCTGTTTTTT. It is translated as CASSLRTSGRRVGELFF.

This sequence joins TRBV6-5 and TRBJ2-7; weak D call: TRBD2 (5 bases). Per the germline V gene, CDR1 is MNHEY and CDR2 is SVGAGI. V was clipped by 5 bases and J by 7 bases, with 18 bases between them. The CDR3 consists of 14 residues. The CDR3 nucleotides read TGTGCCAGCAGTCTTTATCCGGCTAGCAATGAGCAGTACGTC. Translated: CASSLYPASNEQYV.

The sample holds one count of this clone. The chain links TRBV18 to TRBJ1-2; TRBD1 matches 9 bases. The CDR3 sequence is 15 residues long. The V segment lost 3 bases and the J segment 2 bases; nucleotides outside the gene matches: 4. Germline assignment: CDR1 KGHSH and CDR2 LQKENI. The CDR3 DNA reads TGTGCCAGCTCACCTACAGGGGGCCCGAACTATGGCTACACCTTC. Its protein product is CASSPTGGPNYGYTF.

The CDR3 nucleotides are TGTGCCAGCAGCCGCCAGGGAGGGTCACCCCTCCACTTT. It is translated as CASSRQGGSPLHF. The chain couples TRBV3-1 (or the pseudogene TRBV3-2) to TRBJ1-6; tentatively, D is TRBD1 (5 bases). The length of the CDR3 is 13 residues. Trimming removed 4 bases at V and 10 bases at J, with 11 bases between. CDR1 and CDR2 (germline): LGHDT, YNNKEL (reference sequence).

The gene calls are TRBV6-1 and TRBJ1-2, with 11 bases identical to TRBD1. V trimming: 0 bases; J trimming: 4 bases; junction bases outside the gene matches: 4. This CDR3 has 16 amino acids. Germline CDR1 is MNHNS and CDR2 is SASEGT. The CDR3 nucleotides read TGTGCCAGCAGTGAAGCTGGACAGGGGGCGATCTATGGCTACACCTTC. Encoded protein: CASSEAGQGAIYGYTF.

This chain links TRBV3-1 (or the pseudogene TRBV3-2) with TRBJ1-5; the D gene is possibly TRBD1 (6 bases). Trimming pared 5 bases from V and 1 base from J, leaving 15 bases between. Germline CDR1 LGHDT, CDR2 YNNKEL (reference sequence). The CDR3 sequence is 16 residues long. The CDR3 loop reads CASSLGAGKSNQPQHF. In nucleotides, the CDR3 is TGTGCCAGCAGCTTGGGGGCAGGGAAGAGCAATCAGCCCCAGCATTTT.

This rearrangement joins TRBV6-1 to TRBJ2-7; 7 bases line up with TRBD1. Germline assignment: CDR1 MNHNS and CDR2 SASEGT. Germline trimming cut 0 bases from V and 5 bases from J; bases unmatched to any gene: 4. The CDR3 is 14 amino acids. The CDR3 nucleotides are TGTGCCAGCAGTGAAGCTGGACAGGTCCACGAGCAGTACTTC. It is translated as CASSEAGQVHEQYF.

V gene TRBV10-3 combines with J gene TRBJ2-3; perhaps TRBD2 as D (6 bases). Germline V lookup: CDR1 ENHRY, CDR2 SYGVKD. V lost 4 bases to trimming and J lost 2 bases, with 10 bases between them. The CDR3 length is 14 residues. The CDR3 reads CAISVGGATDTQYF. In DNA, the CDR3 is TGTGCCATCAGTGTGGGCGGGGCCACAGATACGCAGTATTTT.

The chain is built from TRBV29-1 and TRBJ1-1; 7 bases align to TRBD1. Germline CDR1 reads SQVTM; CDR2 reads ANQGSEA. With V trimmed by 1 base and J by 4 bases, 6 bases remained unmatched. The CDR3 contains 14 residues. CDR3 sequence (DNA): TGCAGCGTTGAAGCTCTGACAGGGCTCACTGAAGCTTTCTTT. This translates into CSVEALTGLTEAFF.

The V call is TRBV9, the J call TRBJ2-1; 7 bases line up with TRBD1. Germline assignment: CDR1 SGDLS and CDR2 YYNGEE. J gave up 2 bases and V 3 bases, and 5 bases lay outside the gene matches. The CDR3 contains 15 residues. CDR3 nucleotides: TGTGCCAGCAGCGCTACAGGGGAGACCTACAATGAGCAGTTCTTC. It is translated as CASSATGETYNEQFF. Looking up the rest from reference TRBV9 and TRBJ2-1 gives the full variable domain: DSGVTQTPKHLITATGQRVTLRCSPRSGDLSVYWYQQSLDQGLQFLIQYYNGEERAKGNILERFSAQQFPDLHSELNLSSLELGDSALYFCASSATGETYNEQFFGPGTRLTVL.

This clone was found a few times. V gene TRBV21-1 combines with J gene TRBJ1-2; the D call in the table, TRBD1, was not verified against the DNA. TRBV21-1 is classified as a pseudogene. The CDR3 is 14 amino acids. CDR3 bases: TGTGCCAGCAGCTTCCCACAGGGCCACTATGGCTACACCTTC. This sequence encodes CASSFPQGHYGYTF.

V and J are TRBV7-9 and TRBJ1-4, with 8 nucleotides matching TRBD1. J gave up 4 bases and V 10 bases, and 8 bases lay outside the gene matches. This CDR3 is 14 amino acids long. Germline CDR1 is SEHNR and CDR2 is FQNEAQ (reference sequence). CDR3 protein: CATQPGQGNEKLFF. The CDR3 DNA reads TGTGCCACCCAACCCGGACAGGGTAATGAAAAACTGTTTTTT.

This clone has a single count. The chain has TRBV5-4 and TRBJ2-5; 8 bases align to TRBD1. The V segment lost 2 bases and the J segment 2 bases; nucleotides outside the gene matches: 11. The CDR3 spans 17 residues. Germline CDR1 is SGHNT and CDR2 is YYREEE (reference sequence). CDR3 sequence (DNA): TGTGCCAGCAGCTTATCGTTAGGGACAGGAGAACAAGAGACCCAGTACTTC. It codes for CASSLSLGTGEQETQYF. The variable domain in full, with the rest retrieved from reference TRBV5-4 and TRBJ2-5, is ETGVTQSPTHLIKTRGQQVTLRCSSQSGHNTVSWYQQALGQGPQFIFQYYREEENGRGNFPPRFSGLQFPNYSSELNVNALELDDSALYLCASSLSLGTGEQETQYFGPGTRLLVL.

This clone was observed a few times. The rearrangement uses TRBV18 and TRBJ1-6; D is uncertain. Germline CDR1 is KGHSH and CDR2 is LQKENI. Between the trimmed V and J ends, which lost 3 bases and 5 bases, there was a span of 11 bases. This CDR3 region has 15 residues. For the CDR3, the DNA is TGTGCCAGCTCACCGAGTGGAGTGGATAATTCACCCCTCCACTTT. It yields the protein CASSPSGVDNSPLHF.

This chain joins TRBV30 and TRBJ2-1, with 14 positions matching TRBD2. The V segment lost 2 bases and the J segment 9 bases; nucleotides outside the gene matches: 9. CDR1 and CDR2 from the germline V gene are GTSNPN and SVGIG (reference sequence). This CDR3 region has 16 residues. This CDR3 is CAWSPGLAGAMSEQFF. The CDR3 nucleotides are TGTGCCTGGAGTCCGGGACTAGCGGGAGCCATGAGTGAGCAGTTCTTC. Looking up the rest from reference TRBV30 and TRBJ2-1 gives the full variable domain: SQTIHQWPATLVQPVGSPLSLECTVEGTSNPNLYWYRQAAGRGLQLLFYSVGIGQISSEVPQNLSASRPQDRQFILSSKKLLLSDSGFYLCAWSPGLAGAMSEQFFGPGTRLTVL.

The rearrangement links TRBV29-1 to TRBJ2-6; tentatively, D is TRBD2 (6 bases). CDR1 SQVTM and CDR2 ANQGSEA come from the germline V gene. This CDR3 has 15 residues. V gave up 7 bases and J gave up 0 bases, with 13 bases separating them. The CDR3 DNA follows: TGCAGCGCCCGGTCGGGGGACTCTGGGGCCAACGTCCTGACTTTC. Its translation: CSARSGDSGANVLTF.

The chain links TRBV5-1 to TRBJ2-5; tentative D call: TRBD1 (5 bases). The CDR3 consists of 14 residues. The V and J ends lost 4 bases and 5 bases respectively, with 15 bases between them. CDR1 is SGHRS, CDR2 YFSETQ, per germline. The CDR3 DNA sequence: TGCGCCAGCAGCCCAAACGACAGTACGGAGACCCAGTACTTC. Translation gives CASSPNDSTETQYF.

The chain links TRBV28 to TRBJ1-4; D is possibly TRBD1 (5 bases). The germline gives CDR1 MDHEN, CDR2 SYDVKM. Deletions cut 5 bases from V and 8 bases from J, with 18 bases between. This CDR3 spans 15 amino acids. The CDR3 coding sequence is TGTGCCAGCAGTGAACAGGTTCATCAAGGAGAAAAACTGTTTTTT. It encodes CASSEQVHQGEKLFF. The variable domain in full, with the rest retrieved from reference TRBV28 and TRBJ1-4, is DVKVTQSSRYLVKRTGEKVFLECVQDMDHENMFWYRQDPGLGLRLIYFSYDVKMKEKGDIPEGYSVSREKKERFSLILESASTNQTSMYLCASSEQVHQGEKLFFGSGTQLSVL.

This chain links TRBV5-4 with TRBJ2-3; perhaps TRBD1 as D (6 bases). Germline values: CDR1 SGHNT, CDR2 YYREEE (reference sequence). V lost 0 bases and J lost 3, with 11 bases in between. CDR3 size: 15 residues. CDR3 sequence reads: CASSLANRETDTQYF. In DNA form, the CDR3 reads TGTGCCAGCAGCTTGGCCAACAGGGAAACAGATACGCAGTATTTT.

The CDR3 DNA follows: TGTGCCAGCAATCTTGAGGGGGTTGGAAACACCATATATTTT. It translates to CASNLEGVGNTIYF. V and J are TRBV28 and TRBJ1-3, with TRBD1 as a possible D gene (6 bases). Trimming removed 7 bases from V and 3 bases from J, with 13 bases in between. Per germline, CDR1 MDHEN and CDR2 SYDVKM. This CDR3 spans 14 amino acids.